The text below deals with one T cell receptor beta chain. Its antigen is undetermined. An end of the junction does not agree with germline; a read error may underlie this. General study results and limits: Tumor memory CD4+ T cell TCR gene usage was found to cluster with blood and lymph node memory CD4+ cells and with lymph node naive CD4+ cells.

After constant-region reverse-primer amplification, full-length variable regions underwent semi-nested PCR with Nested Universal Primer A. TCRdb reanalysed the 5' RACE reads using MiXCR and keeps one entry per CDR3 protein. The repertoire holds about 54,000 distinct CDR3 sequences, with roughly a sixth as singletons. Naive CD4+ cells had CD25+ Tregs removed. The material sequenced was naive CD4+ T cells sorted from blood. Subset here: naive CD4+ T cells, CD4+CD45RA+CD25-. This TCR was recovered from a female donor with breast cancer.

The CDR3 loop is CASYTLGQPRNTEAVF. In DNA, the CDR3 is TGTGCCAGCTATACACTTGGACAGCCGAGGAACACTGAAGCTGTCTTT. The chain employs TRBV28 and TRBJ1-1; perhaps TRBD1 as D (6 bases). The CDR3 totals 16 residues. Germline values: CDR1 MDHEN, CDR2 SYDVKM.